This TCR beta chain stems from a study of CD8+ T cells in alopecia areata. Extraction of RNA preceded its reverse transcription into cDNA, which served as the sequencing template. Assay used: immunoSEQ multiplex PCR; TCRdb lists only in-frame clones, some missing. This table holds more than 150,000 clones, 40% to 55% found once. The CDR3 totals 20 residues. V was clipped by 0 bases and J by 3 bases; unmatched bases: 16. Germline V lookup: CDR1 SGDLS, CDR2 YYNGEE. Documented treatment: oral pan-JAK inhibitor, 5-10 mg twice daily. This clonotype was sampled from a human donor with alopecia areata. V usage is TRBV9 and J usage is TRBJ2-3; 10 bases are a match to TRBD1. Sequenced material: CD8+ T cells sorted from blood, taken at approximately week 52, from a patient treated with tofacitinib. The CDR3, as DNA: TGTGCCAGCAGCGTAGGAGGCTGGACAGGGGGATTTGTGGGTACAGATACGCAGTATTTT. Amino acid sequence: CASSVGGWTGGFVGTDTQYF.